The 29 T cell receptor beta chains below were found in one sample sequenced in a study of shared clonotypes between healthy human individuals. The repertoire was sequenced with immunoSEQ multiplex PCR; TCRdb's copy has only in-frame clones and lacks some. The sample shows 600,000 or so clones, more than 95% of them seen only once. In the naive CD8 group, cells lacked CD45RO and were positively selected for CCR7, so terminally differentiated effector memory CD45RA+ cells were left out. What was sequenced was naive CD8+ T cells sorted from blood. Source of these receptors: a man in his thirties or forties in good health.

The chain carries TRBV27 and TRBJ2-1, with TRBD2 as a possible D gene (6 bases). CDR1 is MNHEY, CDR2 SMNVEV, per germline (reference sequence). V lost 6 bases and J lost 0, with 15 bases in between. This CDR3 comprises 16 residues. The CDR3 nucleotides read TGTGCCAGCAGCCCAATAGCGGACCTCTCCTACAATGAGCAGTTCTTC. It is translated as CASSPIADLSYNEQFF.

This CDR3 reads CASSLGPGLAGVEETQYF. CDR3 nucleotide sequence: TGTGCCAGCAGCTTGGGACCGGGACTAGCGGGAGTAGAAGAGACCCAGTACTTC. V gene TRBV11-2 combines with J gene TRBJ2-5; 14 nucleotides agree with TRBD2. The J segment lost 3 bases and the V segment lost 3 bases, leaving 9 bases of the junction unmatched. The germline CDR1 and CDR2 sequences are SGHAT and FQNNGV. The CDR3 runs to 18 residues.

CDR3 loop: CASIRAPRGTDTQYF. The CDR3 nucleotides are TGTGCCAGTATAAGGGCCCCTCGGGGCACAGATACGCAGTATTTT. The J gene is TRBJ2-3, the V gene TRBV7-9; D remains unclear. Trimming took off 9 bases at V and 1 base at J, with 17 bases between the two ends. This CDR3 has 15 amino acids. Germline V gene data show CDR1 as SEHNR and CDR2 as FQNEAQ (reference sequence). Filled out from reference TRBV7-9 and TRBJ2-3, the complete variable domain reads DTGVSQNPRHKITKRGQNVTFRCDPISEHNRLYWYRQTLGQGPEFLTYFQNEAQLEKSRLLSDRFSAERPKGSFSTLEIQRTEQGDSAMYLCASIRAPRGTDTQYFGPGTRLTVL.

The chain has TRBV18 and TRBJ2-7; a possible D gene is TRBD2 (5 bases). V was trimmed by 0 bases and J by 1 base, leaving 13 bases between them. The germline V gene has CDR1 KGHSH and CDR2 LQKENI. This CDR3 is built from 16 residues. This CDR3 reads CASSPPAGVASYEQYF. DNA of the CDR3: TGTGCCAGCTCACCACCCGCCGGGGTCGCTTCCTACGAGCAGTACTTC. Full variable domain (rest looked up from reference TRBV18 and TRBJ2-7): NAGVMQNPRHLVRRRGQEARLRCSPMKGHSHVYWYRQLPEEGLKFMVYLQKENIIDESGMPKERFSAEFPKEGPSILRIQQVVRGDSAAYFCASSPPAGVASYEQYFGPGTRLTVT.

The chain combines TRBV9 with TRBJ2-2, with a possible D match to TRBD2 (5 bases). V was shortened by 2 bases and J by 2 bases, with 10 bases between the two germline ends. Germline assignment: CDR1 SGDLS and CDR2 YYNGEE. The CDR3 is made up of 15 amino acids. In DNA, the CDR3 is TGTGCCAGCAGCGTGCGGCTAGCCAACACCGGGGAGCTGTTTTTT. Translated, it gives CASSVRLANTGELFF.

Concerning this clone itself: A junction end diverges from the germline sequence, so it may reflect a read error. The V call is TRBV29-1, the J call TRBJ2-5; D not certain. CDR3 length equals 11 residues. Germline assignment: CDR1 SQVTM and CDR2 ANQGSEA. The CDR3 region has the DNA TGCAGCGGGACCTACCATGAGACCCAGTACTTC. Amino acids: CSGTYHETQYF.

The V call is TRBV15, the J call TRBJ2-1; unclear D gene. Trimming cost V 3 bases and J 5 bases, with 8 bases left between them. CDR3 length: 13 residues. Germline loops: CDR1 LNHNV, CDR2 YYDKDF (reference sequence). The CDR3 is CATSSGPHNEQFF. CDR3 bases: TGTGCCACCAGCAGCGGACCCCACAATGAGCAGTTCTTC.

The rearrangement uses TRBV7-8 and TRBJ2-2; 10 positions match TRBD2. The trim removed 1 base at V and 7 bases at J, leaving 3 bases unmatched. Germline V gene lookup returns CDR1 SGHVS and CDR2 FQNEAQ. The CDR3 sequence is 15 residues long. In nucleotides, the CDR3 is TGTGCCAGCAGCTTAGAAGCGGGAGGGGTCGGGGAGCTGTTTTTT. It encodes CASSLEAGGVGELFF. Drawing the rest from reference TRBV7-8 and TRBJ2-2, the complete variable domain is GAGVSQSPRYKVAKRGQDVALRCDPISGHVSLFWYQQALGQGPEFLTYFQNEAQLDKSGLPSDRFFAERPEGSVSTLKIQRTQQEDSAVYLCASSLEAGGVGELFFGEGSRLTVL.

The rearrangement joins TRBV27 to TRBJ2-3; 10 nucleotides match TRBD1. The CDR3 is made up of 15 amino acids. The ends lost 5 bases at V and 4 bases at J; junction bases unmatched: 6. Per the germline V gene, CDR1 is MNHEY and CDR2 is SMNVEV (reference sequence). In DNA, the CDR3 is TGTGCCAGCAGTCCCGGGACAGGGGAGGCAGATACGCAGTATTTT. It codes for CASSPGTGEADTQYF.

V and J are TRBV4-1 and TRBJ1-1; D is undetermined. Germline values: CDR1 MGHRA, CDR2 YSYEKL. The CDR3 consists of 15 residues. The germline V and J ends were trimmed by 0 bases and 0 bases, with 8 bases remaining between them. The CDR3, as DNA: TGCGCCAGCAGCCAAGATAAAGGGTTGAACACTGAAGCTTTCTTT. Protein product: CASSQDKGLNTEAFF.

The J gene is TRBJ1-2, the V gene TRBV27; D is unclear. Germline V gene sequence: CDR1 MNHEY, CDR2 SMNVEV (reference sequence). This CDR3 comprises 13 residues. The ends were cut back, 3 bases at V and 8 bases at J, with 13 bases in the middle. The CDR3 region has the DNA TGTGCCAGCAGTTTGGTGGGTTTTGAGGGCTACACCTTC. This translates into CASSLVGFEGYTF.

The V gene is TRBV9, the J gene TRBJ2-1; 8 nucleotides agree with TRBD1. With V trimmed by 5 bases and J by 6 bases, 4 bases remained unmatched. This CDR3 region has 13 residues. From germline, CDR1 is SGDLS and CDR2 YYNGEE. CDR3 DNA sequence: TGTGCCAGCAGAGGACAGGGAGGCAATGAGCAGTTCTTC. This sequence encodes CASRGQGGNEQFF.

The J gene is TRBJ2-3, the V gene TRBV7-9; D is unclear. The CDR3 totals 16 residues. Per germline, CDR1 SEHNR and CDR2 FQNEAQ (reference sequence). Trimming shortened V by 5 bases and J by 0 bases, and 15 bases separated the two germline ends. The CDR3 nucleotides read TGTGCCAGCAGCCAACCGACATTAACTAGCACAGATACGCAGTATTTT. This translates into CASSQPTLTSTDTQYF.

V usage is TRBV29-1 and J usage is TRBJ2-7; TRBD2 agrees at 10 bases. CDR1 SQVTM and CDR2 ANQGSEA come from the germline V gene. With V trimmed by 4 bases and J by 3 bases, 6 bases remained unmatched. The CDR3 extends over 14 amino acids. CDR3 sequence reads: CSVGPSGGRYEQYF. The CDR3 DNA reads as TGCAGCGTTGGTCCTAGCGGGGGCCGCTACGAGCAGTACTTC.

The V and J genes are TRBV28 and TRBJ2-1; D call uncertain. Germline V gene sequence: CDR1 MDHEN, CDR2 SYDVKM. The V gene lost 4 bases and the J gene lost 0 bases, with 7 bases spanning the gap. The CDR3 consists of 14 residues. The CDR3 bases are TGTGCCAGCAGTTATACCAGCTCCTACAATGAGCAGTTCTTC. Protein: CASSYTSSYNEQFF.

The rearrangement joins TRBV6-1 to TRBJ2-1, with 7 bases identical to TRBD2. The germline gives CDR1 MNHNS, CDR2 SASEGT. This CDR3 has 17 amino acids. J gave up 2 bases and V 2 bases, and 9 bases lay outside the gene matches. The CDR3 is CASSEPGRPLTYNEQFF. CDR3 bases: TGTGCCAGCAGTGAACCCGGGAGGCCGCTAACCTACAATGAGCAGTTCTTC.

V gene TRBV29-1 combines with J gene TRBJ2-1, with TRBD2 identical over 9 bases. The CDR3 contains 16 residues. Germline V gene sequence: CDR1 SQVTM, CDR2 ANQGSEA. V lost 6 bases to trimming and J lost 2 bases; unmatched junction nucleotides: 11. The CDR3 coding sequence is TGCAGCGTCGAGGGGCTAGCGGGGATAACCTACAATGAGCAGTTCTTC. It yields the protein CSVEGLAGITYNEQFF.

The chain employs TRBV6-1 and TRBJ2-1, with 8 bases lining up with TRBD1. The V and J ends lost 5 bases and 6 bases, in that order; junction bases with no gene match: 0. The CDR3 is 12 amino acids. Germline CDR1 is MNHNS and CDR2 is SASEGT. The CDR3 sequence: CASSQGANEQFF. CDR3 nucleotides: TGTGCCAGCAGTCAGGGGGCCAATGAGCAGTTCTTC.

The genes are TRBV7-9 and TRBJ2-1; 10 bases match TRBD2. CDR3 length: 15 residues. J gave up 4 bases and V 4 bases, and 4 bases lay outside the gene matches. CDR1 and CDR2 from the germline V gene are SEHNR and FQNEAQ (reference sequence). The CDR3 is CASSSGTSVYNEQFF. For the CDR3, the DNA is TGTGCCAGCAGCTCCGGGACTAGCGTATACAATGAGCAGTTCTTC.

The chain links TRBV27 to TRBJ1-2; maybe TRBD1 (5 bases). V gave up 9 bases and J gave up 4 bases, with 9 bases separating them. CDR1 and CDR2 from the germline V gene are MNHEY and SMNVEV (reference sequence). This CDR3 contains 11 residues. CDR3 nucleotides: TGTGCCAGTGGTCAGGGCTATGGCTACACCTTC. This encodes CASGQGYGYTF.

The CDR3: CASRPGGARTDTQYF. The CDR3 bases are TGTGCCAGCAGACCGGGGGGCGCGAGGACAGATACGCAGTATTTT. This rearrangement joins TRBV2 to TRBJ2-3; D possibly corresponds to TRBD2 (7 bases). With 6 bases removed from V and 3 bases from J, the gap between germline ends came to 16 bases. Germline V gives CDR1 SNHLY, CDR2 FYNNEI. CDR3 size: 15 residues.

This chain connects TRBV18 to TRBJ2-5; no firm D call. This CDR3 region has 14 residues. Germline V gives CDR1 KGHSH, CDR2 LQKENI. The ends were cut back, 3 bases at V and 3 bases at J, with 11 bases in the middle. The CDR3 DNA follows: TGTGCCAGCTCACCGCTGGACGGAGAAGAGACCCAGTACTTC. Translated: CASSPLDGEETQYF.

CDR3 bases: TGTGCCAGCAGTCCACTCATCCCCTACGAGCAGTACTTC. Its protein is CASSPLIPYEQYF. V usage is TRBV28 and J usage is TRBJ2-5; D call uncertain. The better agreement between TRBJ2-7 and the DNA end casts doubt on the J call. This CDR3 region has 13 residues. Germline V gene data show CDR1 as MDHEN and CDR2 as SYDVKM.

J is TRBJ2-3 and V is TRBV5-1, with D tentatively TRBD2 (6 bases). Germline CDR1 is SGHRS and CDR2 is YFSETQ. V dropped 0 bases and J dropped 0 bases, with 14 bases sitting between them. The CDR3 extends over 17 amino acids. The CDR3 is CASSLDHTGTSTDTQYF. The CDR3 DNA follows: TGCGCCAGCAGCTTGGACCATACCGGGACTAGCACAGATACGCAGTATTTT.

V usage is TRBV6-1 and J usage is TRBJ1-1, with D unclear. Germline values: CDR1 MNHNS, CDR2 SASEGT. This CDR3 spans 12 amino acids. Trimming cost V 1 base and J 8 bases, with 8 bases left between them. The CDR3 DNA reads as TGTGCCAGCAGTGAAGTGGGTCCCGAAGCTTTCTTT. Its protein is CASSEVGPEAFF.

V and J are TRBV28 and TRBJ2-7, with D possibly being TRBD1 or TRBD2 (5 bases each). The V gene lost 5 bases and the J gene lost 2 bases, with 16 bases spanning the gap. The CDR3 extends over 15 amino acids. Germline-derived CDR1 and CDR2 are MDHEN and SYDVKM. The CDR3 nucleotides read TGTGCCAGCAGTCTTTCCCGGGACGCAACCTACGAGCAGTACTTC. Translation: CASSLSRDATYEQYF.

The CDR3 here is CASSQAFGEQYF. In nucleotides, the CDR3 is TGCGCCAGCAGCCAAGCATTCGGCGAGCAGTACTTC. The chain has TRBV4-3 and TRBJ2-7, with unresolved D. Germline loops: CDR1 LGHNA, CDR2 YSLEER. This CDR3 is 12 amino acids long. The V and J ends lost 1 base and 6 bases respectively, with 7 bases between them.

This chain uses TRBV6-4 with TRBJ2-1; 8 bases map to TRBD2. The germline V gene encodes CDR1 MRHNA and CDR2 SNTAGT. The CDR3 sequence is 18 residues long. J lost 5 bases, V lost 2 bases, and 14 bases had no gene match. CDR3 DNA: TGTGCCAGCAGTGACACTCAGTACCGCGGACTAGCCCACAATGAGCAGTTCTTC. This gives the protein CASSDTQYRGLAHNEQFF.

This chain uses TRBV6-1 with TRBJ1-4, with 9 bases fitting TRBD1. J lost 7 bases, V lost 6 bases, and 6 bases had no gene match. CDR1 is MNHNS and CDR2 is SASEGT in the germline V gene. The CDR3 is 14 amino acids. For the CDR3, the DNA is TGTGCCAGCAGCCCGGGGACAGGGATTGAAAAACTGTTTTTT. Encoded protein: CASSPGTGIEKLFF.